What follows are 4 T cell receptor beta chains derived from one specimen sequenced in a study of blood T cell repertoires in COVID-19. Sequencing was performed with immunoSEQ multiplex PCR; in TCRdb, only in-frame clones are kept and a portion is missing. The sample contains 200,000 or so clones, 88% of which appear only once. The specimen was PBMCs or T cells enriched from blood (not recorded which). These receptors all stem from a woman in her 30s who had recovered from COVID-19.

The rearrangement uses TRBV27 and TRBJ2-7; maybe TRBD1 (5 bases). Trimming pared 5 bases from V and 2 bases from J, leaving 10 bases between. CDR1 is MNHEY and CDR2 is SMNVEV in the germline V gene (reference sequence). The CDR3 extends over 13 amino acids. The CDR3 region is CASSRGLTYEQYF. The CDR3 DNA sequence: TGTGCCAGCAGTAGGGGTTTGACCTACGAGCAGTACTTC.

The rearrangement joins TRBV6-4 to TRBJ2-2; the D gene is possibly TRBD2 (6 bases). V was pared by 3 bases and J by 1 base, with 6 bases between. The CDR3 spans 14 residues. Germline assignment: CDR1 MRHNA and CDR2 SNTAGT. The CDR3 sequence: CASSERGNTGELFF. Here the CDR3 DNA reads TGTGCCAGCAGTGAGCGGGGGAACACCGGGGAGCTGTTTTTT.

The genes are TRBV5-4 and TRBJ1-2; 9 bases are shared with TRBD1. Germline loops: CDR1 SGHNT, CDR2 YYREEE (reference sequence). Germline trimming cut 5 bases from V and 7 bases from J; bases unmatched to any gene: 9. The CDR3 is made up of 14 amino acids. The DNA of the CDR3 is TGTGCCAGCAGGATTACAGGGGGCAGAGGTGGCTACACCTTC. It encodes CASRITGGRGGYTF.

CDR3 nucleotides: TGTGCCAGCAGCCGGCCGGACAGGGAAGATAGTAATGAAAAACTGTTTTTT. Encoded protein: CASSRPDREDSNEKLFF. The chain combines TRBV5-4 with TRBJ1-4; 8 bases line up with TRBD1. Looked up from germline, CDR1 is SGHNT and CDR2 is YYREEE (reference sequence). The CDR3 is made up of 17 amino acids. V trimming: 4 bases; J trimming: 4 bases; junction bases outside the gene matches: 12.